Following are 17 T cell receptor beta chains from one sample sequenced in a study of technical replicates of blood from several donors. Produced via immunoSEQ multiplex PCR; TCRdb's table is partial and in-frame only. Among over 75,000 clones listed, approximately 96% were seen once. The sample taken for sequencing was T cells isolated from PBMCs. The receptors were gathered from a human donor in good health.

A few counts support this clone. This chain links TRBV29-1 with TRBJ1-1; D is undetermined. This CDR3 has 10 amino acids. Germline V gene sequence: CDR1 SQVTM, CDR2 ANQGSEA. V lost 5 bases, J lost 5 bases, and 6 bases lay in between. The DNA of the CDR3 is TGCAGCGTTCAGAAGACTGAAGCTTTCTTT. This sequence encodes CSVQKTEAFF.

The chain recombines TRBV5-1 with TRBJ2-7; the D gene is possibly TRBD1 (5 bases). This CDR3 spans 13 amino acids. V was pared by 2 bases and J by 5 bases, with 11 bases between. The germline V gene has CDR1 SGHRS and CDR2 YFSETQ. CDR3 nucleotide sequence: TGCGCCAGCAGCTTTGAGTCAGGGAACGAGCAGTACTTC. Translated, it gives CASSFESGNEQYF.

The rearrangement uses TRBV7-8 and TRBJ1-4, with a tentative D call TRBD1 (6 bases). With 5 bases removed from V and 5 bases from J, the gap between germline ends came to 15 bases. This CDR3 has 15 residues. Germline V gene data show CDR1 as SGHVS and CDR2 as FQNEAQ. CDR3 amino acids: CASSLTGYRNEKLFF. The CDR3 coding sequence is TGTGCCAGCAGCCTAACAGGGTACCGGAATGAAAAACTGTTTTTT.

This chain joins TRBV27 and TRBJ2-2; 11 bases map to TRBD2. J gave up 4 bases and V 5 bases, and 15 bases lay outside the gene matches. Germline CDR1 and CDR2: MNHEY and SMNVEV (reference sequence). This CDR3 has 19 amino acids. CDR3 DNA: TGTGCCAGCAGTCTGACTACTAGCGGGAGAGCTCGCGGCACCGGGGAGCTGTTTTTT. It specifies CASSLTTSGRARGTGELFF.

The chain combines TRBV6-5 with TRBJ2-1, with 8 bases matching TRBD2. The J segment lost 6 bases and the V segment lost 4 bases, leaving 11 bases of the junction unmatched. CDR1 is MNHEY and CDR2 is SVGAGI in the germline V gene. There are 16 residues in the CDR3. This CDR3 reads CASSSVSGSGPNEQFF. The CDR3 DNA sequence: TGTGCCAGCAGTTCTGTAAGCGGGAGCGGCCCCAATGAGCAGTTCTTC.

The chain recombines TRBV4-2 with TRBJ2-2; D gene uncertain. The CDR3 is 14 residues long. Trimming took 0 bases from V and 7 from J, leaving 9 bases between them. Looked up from germline, CDR1 is LGHNA and CDR2 is YNFKEQ. The CDR3 DNA reads TGTGCCAGCAGCCAAGACCTAGAACACGGGGAGCTGTTTTTT. It translates to CASSQDLEHGELFF.

The rearrangement uses TRBV5-1 and TRBJ1-2; 12 nucleotides match TRBD1. CDR3 size: 15 residues. In germline, CDR1 is SGHRS, CDR2 YFSETQ. V lost 5 bases and J lost 4; bases outside the gene matches: 6. CDR3 residues: CASRRDRGLTYGYTF. CDR3 nucleotide sequence: TGCGCCAGCAGGCGGGACAGGGGGCTGACCTATGGCTACACCTTC.

The CDR3 bases are TGCGCCAGCAGCCAAGAATGGGGCGAGGCCTGGTTGCGGGAAAAACTGTTTTTT. This gives the protein CASSQEWGEAWLREKLFF. This chain joins TRBV4-1 and TRBJ1-4, with a tentative D call TRBD1 (5 bases). Per germline, CDR1 MGHRA and CDR2 YSYEKL. V dropped 0 bases and J dropped 8 bases, with 22 bases sitting between them. CDR3 length: 18 amino acids.

This chain uses TRBV7-6 with TRBJ2-2, with D maybe TRBD2 (7 bases). The CDR3 has 18 amino acids. With 4 bases removed from V and 3 bases from J, the gap between germline ends came to 21 bases. Looked up from germline, CDR1 is SGHVS and CDR2 is FNYEAQ. CDR3 in DNA: TGTGCCAGCAGCTACAACTTTGGGGGGGGCCTTGACACCGGGGAGCTGTTTTTT. Amino acids: CASSYNFGGGLDTGELFF.

The chain is built from TRBV28 and TRBJ2-3; 9 bases map to TRBD2. Germline V gives CDR1 MDHEN, CDR2 SYDVKM. The CDR3 is 14 residues long. With 2 bases clipped from V and 7 bases from J, the junction kept 4 bases outside the gene matches. CDR3 DNA sequence: TGTGCCAGCAGTTTACTAGCGGGACCGTATACGCAGTATTTT. Its translation is CASSLLAGPYTQYF. The entire variable domain, with the rest obtained from reference TRBV28 and TRBJ2-3, is as follows: DVKVTQSSRYLVKRTGEKVFLECVQDMDHENMFWYRQDPGLGLRLIYFSYDVKMKEKGDIPEGYSVSREKKERFSLILESASTNQTSMYLCASSLLAGPYTQYFGPGTRLTVL.

This clone was seen only once. In DNA, the CDR3 is TGTGCCAGCAGGGACAGGGAGACTGTGGATTCACCCCTCCACTTT. This encodes CASRDRETVDSPLHF. The chain carries TRBV7-9 and TRBJ1-6; TRBD1 agrees at 8 bases. With V trimmed by 6 bases and J by 8 bases, 9 bases remained unmatched. The CDR3 is 15 residues long. CDR1 is SEHNR, CDR2 FQNEAQ, per germline (reference sequence).

This chain connects TRBV5-8 to TRBJ1-5, with D unresolved. Between the trimmed V and J ends, which lost 7 bases and 6 bases, there was a span of 17 bases. The germline V gene has CDR1 SGHTS and CDR2 YDEGEE. The length of the CDR3 is 14 residues. In DNA form, the CDR3 reads TGTGCCAGCCCACCTTCGCGGGTGGGTCAGCCCCAGCATTTT. Its translation: CASPPSRVGQPQHF.

The chain recombines TRBV11-2 with TRBJ1-3; a weak D match, TRBD1 (6 bases). CDR3 size: 14 residues. In germline, CDR1 is SGHAT, CDR2 FQNNGV. V was cut by 5 bases and J by 2 bases, with 10 bases left in between. The CDR3 spells CASSRPGAGNTIYF. The CDR3 DNA reads as TGTGCCAGCAGCAGACCAGGGGCTGGAAACACCATATATTTT.

This chain joins TRBV10-1 and TRBJ2-1; TRBD2 might be the D (6 bases). Germline V lookup: CDR1 WNHNN, CDR2 SYGVQD (reference sequence). The CDR3 sequence is 17 residues long. V shed 4 bases and J shed 1 base, with 17 bases lying between them. The CDR3 reads CASSGPGTGGSYNEQFF. The CDR3, as DNA: TGCGCCAGCAGTGGACCGGGAACCGGGGGATCCTACAATGAGCAGTTCTTC.

This clone was seen a single time. The chain joins TRBV28 to TRBJ1-1; possibly TRBD1 for D (6 bases). The V end lost 6 bases, the J end lost 1 base, and 12 bases lay between the germline ends. This CDR3 is 14 amino acids long. CDR1 and CDR2 (germline): MDHEN, SYDVKM. CDR3 nucleotide sequence: TGTGCCAGCAGCCTCTCGGACAGGAACACTGAAGCTTTCTTT. Residues: CASSLSDRNTEAFF.

This chain connects TRBV19 to TRBJ1-4, with a weak D call TRBD1 (5 bases). The ends were cut back, 4 bases at V and 0 bases at J, with 9 bases in the middle. Per germline, CDR1 LNHDA and CDR2 SQIVND (reference sequence). The CDR3 has 15 residues. CDR3 nucleotide sequence: TGTGCCAGTAGTACAGGGATTGCAACTAATGAAAAACTGTTTTTT. As protein: CASSTGIATNEKLFF.

J is TRBJ2-7 and V is TRBV4-2, with 7 bases that match TRBD2. Trimming cost V 7 bases and J 2 bases; bases outside gene matches: 8. The CDR3 runs to 14 residues. Germline values: CDR1 LGHNA, CDR2 YNFKEQ. The DNA of the CDR3 is TGTGCCAGCAAGAGACTAGCCGATACCTACGAGCAGTACTTC. Its translation is CASKRLADTYEQYF.